Only a few counts were recorded for the clone carrying this T cell receptor beta chain. Its antigen is not known. Germline lookup yields CDR1 MNHNY and CDR2 SVGAGI (reference sequence). CDR3 size: 12 residues. The V and J ends lost 2 bases and 8 bases respectively, with 9 bases between them. Among the patients, none had received any treatment before thyroid surgery. The sample is drawn from a study of metastatic and nonmetastatic thyroid tumors. Study overall: Patients with malignant and benign thyroid disease provided blood and tumor or nodule tissue, whose repertoires were compared. Overall study results and limits: As reported, TCR beta diversity in blood and tumor was significantly higher in malignant thyroid tumors than in benign nodules.

Per the authors' pipeline: Between-group CDR3 differences, defined by clinicopathological status, yielded a distant-metastasis classifier for papillary thyroid cancer. TCRdb used MiXCR to call clones anew from the PCR reads. TCRdb, not the original authors, processed these V and J calls. Of 4,000 to 6,000 clones in the sample, approximately 27% were seen once. Material: adjacent normal tissue. The clonotype was recovered from a female donor with papillary thyroid cancer or a benign thyroid nodule (not recorded which). Some clones in this sample may be carry-over from other donors' samples. The chain uses TRBV6-6 and TRBJ1-1; D unresolved. The CDR3 DNA is TGTGCCAGCAGTTACCCCCACGGGGAAGCTTTCTTT. Amino acid sequence: CASSYPHGEAFF.